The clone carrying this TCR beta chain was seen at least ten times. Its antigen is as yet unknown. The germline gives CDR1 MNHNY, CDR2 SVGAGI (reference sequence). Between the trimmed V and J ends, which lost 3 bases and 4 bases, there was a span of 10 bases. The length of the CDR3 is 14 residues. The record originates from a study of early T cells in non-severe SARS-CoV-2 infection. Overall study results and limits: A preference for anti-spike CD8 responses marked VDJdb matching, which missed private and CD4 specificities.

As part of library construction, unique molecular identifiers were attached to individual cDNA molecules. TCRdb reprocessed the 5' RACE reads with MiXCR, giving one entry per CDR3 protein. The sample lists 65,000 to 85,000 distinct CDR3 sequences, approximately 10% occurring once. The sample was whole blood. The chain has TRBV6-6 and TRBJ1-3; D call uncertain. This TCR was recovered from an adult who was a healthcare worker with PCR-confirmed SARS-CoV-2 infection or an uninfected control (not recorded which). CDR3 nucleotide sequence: TGTGCCAGCAGTTATGAGGGAGTCGGAAACACCATATATTTT. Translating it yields CASSYEGVGNTIYF.